This T cell receptor beta chain stems from a study of molecular identifiers for immune sequencing clone quantification. Whole-study context: Four of five RNA aliquots from around 18,000 or 91,000 naive CD8 T cells were sequenced.

This clonotype showed up just once. One end of the junction fails to match germline, which may point to a read error. In preparing bulk TCR libraries, previously described methods and listed TCR primers were used. TCRdb passed the PCR reads through MiXCR, listing each CDR3 protein once. This table holds about 630,000 distinct CDR3 sequences, about 25% found once. Germline V gives CDR1 SGHAT, CDR2 FQNNGV. The CDR3 loop spans 13 amino acids. Libraries from naive CD8 cells were generated from 20,000 to 1,000,000 sorted cells (with 10%, 30% or 50% RNA). The rearrangement links TRBV11-2 to TRBJ2-2; no clear D gene. The receptor was isolated from a human donor in good health. Some libraries in this study had Jurkat cell RNA spiked in. The specimen was naive CD8+ T cells from blood, with Jurkat cell RNA spiked in. The subset here: FACS-sorted CD8+CD4-CCR7+CD45RA+ naive T cells. The CDR3 is CASCLGYTGELFF. The CDR3 DNA is TGTGCCAGCTGCTTAGGGTACACCGGGGAGCTGTTTTTT.